These 28 T cell receptor beta chains came from one sample sequenced in a study of tumor-infiltrating lymphocytes in primary liver carcinoma. TCR beta cDNA came from roughly 550 ng total RNA, primed with a constant-region primer. ARM-PCR, slightly modified, supplied the TCR beta libraries through three nested multiplex PCR rounds. Use of TRBV1-TRBV30 forward primers with a C-beta reverse primer characterized the first two PCR rounds, which lasted around 9 cycles each. Each CDR3 protein gets one entry after TCRdb re-called the multiplex PCR reads with MiXCR. This sample has around 190,000 distinct CDR3 sequences, with about 85% found just once. The roughly 20-34 mg bulk tissue piece was not sorted before simultaneous RNA and DNA extraction. Material: tumor tissue from primary liver carcinoma. The receptors here all came from a man aged 35-49 years with primary liver carcinoma and hepatitis B virus infection.

This clonotype was recorded at least ten times. The CDR3 region has the DNA TGTGCCAGCAAACCGGGACTAGCGGGAGGGACCCAGTACTTC. Protein: CASKPGLAGGTQYF. This chain joins TRBV28 and TRBJ2-5; TRBD2 matches at 15 bases. The ends lost 7 bases at V and 7 bases at J; junction bases unmatched: 4. The CDR3 is made up of 14 amino acids. The germline V gene has CDR1 MDHEN and CDR2 SYDVKM. The variable domain in full, with the rest retrieved from reference TRBV28 and TRBJ2-5, is DVKVTQSSRYLVKRTGEKVFLECVQDMDHENMFWYRQDPGLGLRLIYFSYDVKMKEKGDIPEGYSVSREKKERFSLILESASTNQTSMYLCASKPGLAGGTQYFGPGTRLLVL.

J is TRBJ1-2 and V is TRBV6-1, with D uncertain. CDR1 is MNHNS, CDR2 SASEGT, per germline. V lost 8 bases to trimming and J lost 0 bases, with 13 bases between them. The CDR3 length is 14 residues. CDR3 nucleotides: TGTGCCAGCGATGCGGAGCCAGCTAACTATGGCTACACCTTC. This codes for CASDAEPANYGYTF.

Points on this clonotype: The germline gene is not matched at one end of the junction; a read error may be the cause. The chain couples TRBV4-2 to TRBJ1-2; a possible D gene is TRBD1 (6 bases). The CDR3 runs 13 residues. The germline CDR1 and CDR2 sequences are LGHNA and YNFKEQ. Here the CDR3 DNA reads TGTGCCAGCAGCCAAGATACAGGGTCTCGCTACATCTTC. This gives the protein CASSQDTGSRYIF.

Turning to this clonotype: At one boundary the junction diverges from the germline segment, which might be a read error. The CDR3, as DNA: TGTGTCAGCAGCCCGGGGGTCGGGGCGAACACCGGGGAGTCGTTTTTT. Translating gives CVSSPGVGANTGESFF. This sequence joins TRBV11-1 and TRBJ2-2; a possible D gene is TRBD2 (6 bases). In germline, CDR1 is SGHAT, CDR2 FQDESV (reference sequence). The CDR3 runs 16 residues.

To note about this clonotype: One end of the junction does not line up with germline, which may come from a read error. The chain carries TRBV29-1 and TRBJ2-5, with 11 bases that match TRBD1. Germline V gives CDR1 SQVTM, CDR2 ANQGSEA. The CDR3 has 15 residues. In DNA form, the CDR3 reads TGTAACGTTCAAGCGGACAGGGGGCGAGCAGAGACCCAGTACTTC. This sequence encodes CNVQADRGRAETQYF.

This clonotype was seen at least ten times. The chain links TRBV29-1 to TRBJ1-1; D gene ambiguous. The CDR3 runs to 13 residues. Germline V gene sequence: CDR1 SQVTM, CDR2 ANQGSEA. V dropped 2 bases and J dropped 6 bases, with 13 bases sitting between them. The CDR3 here is CSVEPRQEAEAFF. CDR3 nucleotides: TGCAGCGTTGAACCAAGGCAGGAGGCTGAAGCTTTCTTT. The full variable domain, in which reference TRBV29-1 and TRBJ1-1 provide the parts outside the CDR3, is SAVISQKPSRDICQRGTSLTIQCQVDSQVTMMFWYRQQPGQSLTLIATANQGSEATYESGFVIDKFPISRPNLTFSTLTVSNMSPEDSSIYLCSVEPRQEAEAFFGQGTRLTVV.

This clonotype was seen once. A read error may account for a junction end that differs from germline. The gene calls are TRBV29-1 and TRBJ2-5, with TRBD1 identical over 8 bases. The CDR3 runs to 15 residues. Germline-derived CDR1 and CDR2 are SQVTM and ANQGSEA. The CDR3 sequence: CSVEADRERGETQYF. DNA for the CDR3: TGCAGCGTCGAAGCGGACAGGGAGCGAGGAGAGACCCAGTACTTC.

Of note for this clonotype: One end of the junction fails to match germline, which may point to a read error. The chain combines TRBV29-1 with TRBJ2-5; the D gene is possibly TRBD2 (5 bases). The CDR3 consists of 15 residues. CDR1 is SQVTM, CDR2 ANQGSEA, per germline. The chain's CDR3 is CSVESTAGKSENQYF. The CDR3 DNA is TGCAGCGTTGAATCCACGGCGGGTAAATCGGAGAACCAGTACTTC.

The chain links TRBV12-3 or TRBV12-4 to TRBJ1-5; D gene unclear. V was shortened by 6 bases and J by 8 bases, with 20 bases between the two germline ends. The CDR3 spans 15 residues. The CDR3 DNA reads as TGTGCCAGCAGCCCCCCAGCGCAGGCTAACAAGCCCCAGCATTTT. Translation gives CASSPPAQANKPQHF.

With respect to this clonotype: No conserved phenylalanine or tryptophan is present at the end of the CDR3, so a read error is the likely explanation. The rearrangement uses TRBV7-9 and TRBJ2-1; no reliable D call. Trimming left V 0 bases short and J 11 bases short, with 20 bases between. Germline values: CDR1 SEHNR, CDR2 FQNEAQ (reference sequence). The CDR3 sequence is 16 residues long. As DNA, the CDR3 is TGTGCCAGCAGCTTAGCGTGGACGACGTCGGGTGGGAAGCAGTTCTTG. Protein product: CASSLAWTTSGGKQFL.

Regarding this clonotype: The final CDR3 position lacks the conserved phenylalanine or tryptophan, pointing to a likely read error. The chain joins TRBV4-3 to TRBJ2-3; D possibly corresponds to TRBD2 (6 bases). There are 15 residues in the CDR3. In germline, CDR1 is LGHNA, CDR2 YSLEER. CDR3 protein: CASSLRAGLADTQYI. CDR3 bases: TGTGCCAGCAGCCTTAGGGCGGGACTCGCAGATACCCAGTATATT.

The gene calls are TRBV6-6 and TRBJ2-7; D not resolved. CDR1 is MNHNY, CDR2 SVGAGI, per germline (reference sequence). The CDR3 is 14 residues long. Trimming pared 4 bases from V and 4 bases from J, leaving 14 bases between. The CDR3 DNA is TGTGCCAGCAGTTTTACGGGTTCCTTATACGAGCAGTACTTC. Protein sequence: CASSFTGSLYEQYF.

In regard to this clonotype: A read error is possible here, since a much larger clone lies one base away. The chain uses TRBV5-1 and TRBJ2-2; D is perhaps TRBD1 (6 bases). CDR1 and CDR2 from the germline V gene are SGHRS and YFSETQ. The CDR3 loop spans 17 amino acids. The CDR3 region is CANSLRETGRNTGELFF. Here the CDR3 DNA reads TGCGCCAACAGCTTAAGAGAGACAGGCAGGAACACCGGGGAGCTGTTTTTT.

On this clonotype: No conserved phenylalanine or tryptophan ends this CDR3, so it is likely a read error. The chain's CDR3 is CASSPVGLVPETQYL. The CDR3, as DNA: TGTGCCAGCAGCCCCGTCGGGCTAGTTCCAGAAACCCAGTACCTC. The V and J genes are TRBV11-2 and TRBJ2-5; D gene ambiguous. V lost 5 bases to trimming and J lost 8 bases, with 21 bases between them. CDR1 is SGHAT, CDR2 FQNNGV, per germline. The CDR3 loop spans 15 amino acids.

This clonotype appeared a single time. Germline and junction disagree at one end, which may indicate a read error. The chain has TRBV12-3 or TRBV12-4 and TRBJ1-5; D is undetermined. This CDR3 has 13 amino acids. The CDR3 reads CASTDYADQPQHF. Here the CDR3 DNA reads TGTGCCAGCACCGATTACGCGGATCAGCCCCAACATTTT.

A remark on this clonotype: Likely a read error: the CDR3 ends without its conserved phenylalanine or tryptophan. The rearrangement joins TRBV10-3 to TRBJ2-3, with 8 bases matching TRBD2. Germline V gives CDR1 ENHRY, CDR2 SYGVKD. CDR3 length: 15 residues. The CDR3 region has the DNA TGTACCATCAGCCGGGGAGCGGGAGAGACAGATACGCAGTATTTA. This sequence encodes CTISRGAGETDTQYL.

To note about this clonotype: An end of the junction does not agree with germline; a read error may underlie this. The rearrangement joins TRBV6-5 to TRBJ1-4, with D possibly TRBD1 on 6 matching bases. The CDR3 spans 16 residues. Germline assignment: CDR1 MNHEY and CDR2 SVGAGI. The CDR3 protein is CVSSYSSGTSNEKLFF. The CDR3 region has the DNA TGTGTCAGCAGTTACTCGTCCGGGACATCAAATGAAAAACTGTTTTTT.

V usage is TRBV29-1 and J usage is TRBJ2-7; D possibly matches TRBD1 or TRBD2 (5 bases each). Trimming pared 7 bases from V and 6 bases from J, leaving 28 bases between. The CDR3 has 16 amino acids. Germline assignment: CDR1 SQVTM and CDR2 ANQGSEA. CDR3 amino acids: CSATTSGTGTPCEQYF. For the CDR3, the DNA is TGCAGCGCCACGACATCTGGGACCGGTACTCCCTGCGAGCAGTACTTC.

As to this clonotype: Here the CDR3 omits its conserved ending phenylalanine or tryptophan, so a read error is the likely source. The chain couples TRBV6-1 to TRBJ2-2; 10 nucleotides agree with TRBD1. The trim removed 10 bases at V and 7 bases at J, leaving 12 bases unmatched. From germline, CDR1 is MNHNS and CDR2 SASEGT. The CDR3 runs to 15 residues. This CDR3 reads CATRTGTGESGELFL. The CDR3 DNA sequence: TGTGCCACCCGGACTGGGACAGGGGAAAGCGGGGAGCTGTTTCTT.

Worth noting for this clonotype: Mismatch with germline at one junction end may stem from a read error. This rearrangement joins TRBV6-1 to TRBJ1-1; possible D gene TRBD1, 5 bases. Germline values: CDR1 MNHNS, CDR2 SASEGT. The CDR3 runs 13 residues. CDR3 DNA: TGTACCAGCTCACAGGAACGGGGCACTGAAGCTTTCTTT. The encoded protein is CTSSQERGTEAFF.

This clonotype appeared a single time. This chain uses TRBV29-1 with TRBJ2-1, with 11 bases that match TRBD2. This CDR3 region has 15 residues. The trim removed 5 bases at V and 10 bases at J, leaving 13 bases unmatched. The germline gives CDR1 SQVTM, CDR2 ANQGSEA. The CDR3 bases are TGCAGCGTTTACGGGACTAGCGGAAGGGCATGGGAGCAGTTCTTC. Encoded protein: CSVYGTSGRAWEQFF.

This clonotype was detected only once. V and J are TRBV12-3 or TRBV12-4 and TRBJ1-2; 11 bases line up with TRBD1. This CDR3 spans 13 amino acids. Here the CDR3 reads CISSPGQGDGYTF. Here the CDR3 DNA reads TGTATCAGCAGCCCGGGACAGGGGGACGGCTACACCTTC.

The gene calls are TRBV6-1 and TRBJ2-1, with 12 bases matching TRBD2. CDR3 length equals 15 residues. Germline assignment: CDR1 MNHNS and CDR2 SASEGT. The CDR3 is CANRERLAGDNEQFF. Written as DNA, the CDR3 is TGTGCTAACAGAGAACGACTAGCGGGGGACAATGAGCAGTTCTTC.

Of note for this clonotype: Just one base apart from a much larger clone, this may be a read error. The chain carries TRBV2 and TRBJ2-3; D call uncertain. This CDR3 comprises 15 residues. From germline, CDR1 is SNHLY and CDR2 FYNNEI. CDR3 sequence: CASNEVARSTDTQYF. The CDR3 DNA is TGTGCCAGCAATGAAGTAGCCAGGAGCACAGATACGCAGTATTTT.

For this clonotype: The junction shows a germline mismatch at one end, possibly a read error. This chain connects TRBV29-1 to TRBJ2-1; D ambiguous. Looked up from germline, CDR1 is SQVTM and CDR2 is ANQGSEA. This CDR3 region has 13 residues. The CDR3 DNA reads TGCGGCTCCGCCCCCCTCTCCTACAATGAGCAGTTGTTC. It is translated as CGSAPLSYNEQLF.

Comment on this clonotype: The junction does not match germline at one end; this may be a read error. CDR3 loop: CTSRPLPGQGYEQNF. The DNA for the CDR3 is TGTACCAGCAGACCACTACCCGGACAGGGTTACGAGCAGAACTTC. V is TRBV6-2 or TRBV6-3 and J is TRBJ2-7, with TRBD1 identical over 8 bases. This CDR3 has 15 amino acids. In germline, CDR1 is MNHEY, CDR2 SVGEGT.

This clonotype came up once. One end of the junction fails to match germline, which may point to a read error. The gene calls are TRBV11-3 and TRBJ1-1; D not resolved. Germline V gene sequence: CDR1 SGHNT, CDR2 YENEEA. This CDR3 has 15 residues. CDR3 coding DNA: TGTGCCAGCAGCCCAGGATCTGGTTGGGCTACTGAAGCTTTATTT. Translating gives CASSPGSGWATEALF.

The chain combines TRBV11-2 with TRBJ1-6, with 7 bases fitting TRBD1. This CDR3 is built from 16 residues. The junction had 16 bases not matched to a gene; V was cut back by 3 bases and J by 14 bases. Germline assignment: CDR1 SGHAT and CDR2 FQNNGV. CDR3 protein: CASSFAAGTVNSALHF. In DNA form, the CDR3 reads TGTGCCAGCAGCTTCGCCGCCGGGACAGTGAACTCAGCCCTCCACTTT.